These T cell receptor beta chains were read from a single sample in a study of T cell responses to AZD1222 COVID-19 vaccine. The repertoire was sequenced with immunoSEQ multiplex PCR; TCRdb's copy has only in-frame clones and lacks some. The sample yields about 120,000 clones, approximately 91% seen once. This specimen consisted of peripheral blood, obtained on day 0 of AZD1222 vaccination. Receptors were obtained from an adult in good health. Each CDR3 is given without its conserved first and last residue. Each record gives: V gene, CDR3 protein.

V gene: TRBV18; CDR3 protein: ASSPDGTDTQY
V gene: TRBV19; CDR3 protein: ASSTPMTGQPVHEQY
V gene: TRBV9; CDR3 protein: ASSLELRTTGELF
V gene: TRBV2; CDR3 protein: ASQTDSNQPQH
V gene: TRBV5-5; CDR3 protein: ASSLQDRGNSPLH
V gene: TRBV9; CDR3 protein: ASSVGREGAKNIQY
V gene: TRBV24-1; CDR3 protein: ATAGTGATGELF
V gene: TRBV6-5; CDR3 protein: ASSYSRDSTDTQY
V gene: TRBV19; CDR3 protein: ASSIERTGGAETQY
V gene: TRBV29-1; CDR3 protein: SVGTGGYGNTIY
V gene: TRBV5-4; CDR3 protein: ASTSRDFTGNTIY
V gene: TRBV6-2/TRBV6-3; CDR3 protein: ASSSRDIGLKPQH
V gene: TRBV3-1/TRBV3-2; CDR3 protein: ASSQAGVNSPLH
V gene: TRBV5-1; CDR3 protein: ASSLAGQPYNEQF
V gene: TRBV5-1; CDR3 protein: AKPGGSFSSYEQY
V gene: TRBV7-6; CDR3 protein: ASSLNTGELF
V gene: TRBV6-2/TRBV6-3; CDR3 protein: ASSSWPKASGSGEQY
V gene: TRBV5-1; CDR3 protein: ASNPGHRDSYEQY
V gene: TRBV5-1; CDR3 protein: ASSLGGRNTIY
V gene: TRBV5-1; CDR3 protein: ASSLETNYGYT
V gene: TRBV14; CDR3 protein: ASSQQGAPLH
V gene: TRBV27; CDR3 protein: ASRGQGAGEQY
V gene: TRBV7-9; CDR3 protein: ASSLLNEQF
V gene: TRBV7-8; CDR3 protein: ASSLGRQLSYEQY
V gene: TRBV7-9; CDR3 protein: ASSGQGIDEQF
V gene: TRBV5-5; CDR3 protein: ASSLGMENGWGF
V gene: TRBV7-9; CDR3 protein: ASSTGTGVQDTQY
V gene: TRBV5-4; CDR3 protein: ASSPGPGDEKLF
V gene: TRBV15; CDR3 protein: ATSRGGQINQPQH
V gene: TRBV11-2; CDR3 protein: ASSLGLAGLYEQY
V gene: TRBV10-2; CDR3 protein: ASSQRPQPGNTIY
V gene: TRBV4-2; CDR3 protein: ASSQEPLAGMYNEQF
V gene: TRBV9; CDR3 protein: ASSVGSGGSSYEQY